The present entry profiles one T cell receptor beta chain with its context. Its antigen is unidentified. This entry comes from a study of cytomegalovirus exposure and HLA in healthy donors. Study observations and caveats: Most CMV-associated TCR beta chains appeared HLA-restricted in a later analysis.

With 5 bases removed from V and 4 bases from J, the gap between germline ends came to 18 bases. The V gene's germline CDR1 is SGHNT and CDR2 YYREEE (reference sequence). This CDR3 region has 15 residues. Vbeta (60) and Jbeta (13) primers were used in the PCR. Clones were read by immunoSEQ multiplex PCR, and TCRdb kept only the in-frame ones, dropping some. The sample yields around 91,000 clones, roughly 73% seen once. The V and J genes are TRBV5-4 and TRBJ1-2, with D perhaps TRBD1 (6 bases). This clonotype originated in a male donor in good health and CMV-seropositive. Sequencing input: PBMCs. CDR3: CASSYQGGGSYGYTF. The CDR3 DNA is TGTGCCAGCAGTTATCAGGGAGGGGGTAGCTATGGCTACACCTTC.